Below, one T cell receptor (beta chain) is given with its context. What it binds is unknown. Study donors comprised healthy, HIV-negative adults devoid of recent acute infection or vaccination. The sample comes from a study of shared clonotypes between healthy human individuals. Overall study results and limits: Only blood was sampled, and tissue TCR repertoires likely differ from blood ones.

Germline loops: CDR1 MNHEY, CDR2 SVGAGI. V lost 5 bases, J lost 9 bases, and 11 bases lay in between. The CDR3 consists of 13 residues. Generated by immunoSEQ multiplex PCR, the TCRdb table keeps only in-frame clones and is missing some. Of millions of clones listed, 90% to 95% were seen once; the top ten hold about 0.41%. This sequence originates from a young man in good health. Some clones in this sample may be carry-over from other donors' samples. The chain joins TRBV6-5 to TRBJ1-6; D uncertain. Input material: naive CD4+ T cells from PBMCs. The subset denotes: CD45RA+ positively selected. CDR3 DNA sequence: TGTGCCAGCAGTGATCCCGTTCCTTCACCCCTCCACTTT. Translated, it gives CASSDPVPSPLHF.